Shown below are 30 T cell receptor beta chains from a single sample sequenced in a study of blood T cells in healthy people across ages. A second PCR, run for roughly 7 to 12 cycles, used a sample-barcoded 5' primer plus a J-beta primer mix. TCRdb re-called the 5' RACE reads with MiXCR, one entry per CDR3 protein. The sample carries around 800,000 distinct CDR3 sequences, roughly 26% recorded once. These records were also assigned to another study, of T cells of mothers and their children.

Sequencing input: blood. The receptors shown here come from a boy aged 10-17 years in good health.

The chain couples TRBV18 to TRBJ2-3, with 8 bases aligning to TRBD2. CDR3 size: 16 residues. Germline lookup yields CDR1 KGHSH and CDR2 LQKENI. J was trimmed by 0 bases and V by 4 bases; bases with no gene match: 6. CDR3 DNA sequence: TGTGCCAGCTCACTCAGAGCGGGGGAGAGCACAGATACGCAGTATTTT. This sequence encodes CASSLRAGESTDTQYF.

The chain joins TRBV2 to TRBJ2-5; D is ambiguous. The V gene's germline CDR1 is SNHLY and CDR2 FYNNEI. The CDR3 loop spans 15 amino acids. The germline V and J ends were trimmed by 0 bases and 5 bases, with 13 bases remaining between them. In DNA form, the CDR3 reads TGTGCCAGCAGTGAAGCGCAGCAGGTGGCGGAGACCCAGTACTTC. It yields the protein CASSEAQQVAETQYF.

The chain couples TRBV6-2 or TRBV6-3 to TRBJ1-5; D call uncertain. The CDR3 is made up of 14 amino acids. Trimming cost V 4 bases and J 7 bases, with 14 bases left between them. Germline CDR1 reads MNHEY; CDR2 reads SVGEGT. The CDR3 protein is CASSLGPSGQPQHF. CDR3 in DNA: TGTGCCAGCAGTTTGGGCCCATCGGGACAGCCCCAGCATTTT.

This clonotype turned up a few times. The chain couples TRBV20-1 to TRBJ1-1, with D hard to call. The V and J ends lost 7 bases and 4 bases respectively, with 19 bases between them. Germline assignment: CDR1 DFQATT and CDR2 SNEGSKA (reference sequence). The CDR3 has 14 amino acids. Written as DNA, the CDR3 is TGCAGTGGGTCCCCGGCGCAACGGGGCACTGAAGCTTTCTTT. This codes for CSGSPAQRGTEAFF.

V usage is TRBV4-1 and J usage is TRBJ2-7; 8 bases match TRBD1. The CDR3 length is 16 residues. Germline-derived CDR1 and CDR2 are MGHRA and YSYEKL. Unmatched junction bases numbered 12, after V lost 1 base and J lost 7 bases. This chain's CDR3 is CASSQATGETLREQYF. Written as DNA, the CDR3 is TGCGCCAGCAGCCAAGCGACAGGGGAAACCCTACGGGAGCAGTACTTC.

This clonotype has a handful of counts. Mismatch with germline at one junction end may stem from a read error. This chain links TRBV29-1 with TRBJ2-3, with 9 bases that match TRBD2. The CDR3 sequence is 16 residues long. Looked up from germline, CDR1 is SQVTM and CDR2 is ANQGSEA. CDR3 protein: CGVERSRGGAADTQYF. In DNA, the CDR3 is TGCGGCGTTGAAAGGTCGCGCGGGGGGGCCGCAGATACGCAGTATTTT.

This rearrangement joins TRBV20-1 to TRBJ2-2, with 8 bases fitting TRBD2. The ends lost 0 bases at V and 0 bases at J; junction bases unmatched: 6. The CDR3 loop spans 17 amino acids. Germline assignment: CDR1 DFQATT and CDR2 SNEGSKA (reference sequence). The CDR3 loop is CSARDLLGGANTGELFF. The CDR3 DNA follows: TGCAGTGCTAGAGATCTGCTCGGGGGGGCGAACACCGGGGAGCTGTTTTTT.

The CDR3, as DNA: TGCAGTGCTCTCCAGGGTCGGGGCTTCTTCAATGAGCAGTTCTTC. It specifies CSALQGRGFFNEQFF. The J gene is TRBJ2-1, the V gene TRBV20-1, with D tentatively TRBD1 or TRBD2 (5 bases each). The germline CDR1 and CDR2 sequences are DFQATT and SNEGSKA (reference sequence). V gave up 5 bases and J gave up 6 bases, with 20 bases separating them. This CDR3 has 15 residues.

This clonotype turned up a few times. The rearrangement joins TRBV7-8 to TRBJ2-5; 10 bases align to TRBD2. Gene TRBJ2-1 matches the end of the DNA better, so the J call may be wrong. The CDR3 has 16 residues. Germline values: CDR1 SGHVS, CDR2 FQNEAQ. This CDR3 reads CASSLASSGGAYEQFF. CDR3 nucleotides: TGTGCCAGCAGCTTAGCTTCCAGCGGGGGGGCTTATGAGCAGTTCTTC.

The chain uses TRBV3-1 and TRBJ1-1; perhaps TRBD1 as D (5 bases). Per the germline V gene, CDR1 is LGHDT and CDR2 is YNNKEL (reference sequence). CDR3 length: 14 residues. V lost 4 bases and J 10 bases, leaving 19 bases between the germline ends. In DNA form, the CDR3 reads TGTGCCAGCAGCCCTGGACAAGGACGCCTGGCAGCTTTCTTT. Its translation: CASSPGQGRLAAFF. Using reference TRBV3-1 and TRBJ1-1 for the parts outside the CDR3, the full variable domain is DTAVSQTPKYLVTQMGNDKSIKCEQNLGHDTMYWYKQDSKKFLKIMFSYNNKELIINETVPNRFSPKSPDKAHLNLHINSLELGDSAVYFCASSPGQGRLAAFFGQGTRLTVV.

There are a few counts of this clonotype. This chain joins TRBV7-9 and TRBJ2-3; 7 positions match TRBD2. The CDR3 runs to 15 residues. The germline gives CDR1 SEHNR, CDR2 FQNEAQ (reference sequence). Trimming took 4 bases from V and 3 from J; bases not matched to a gene: 7. CDR3 DNA: TGTGCCAGCAGCTCGGGCAGCGGGGCAACAGATACGCAGTATTTT. As protein: CASSSGSGATDTQYF.

V gene TRBV9 combines with J gene TRBJ2-1; D may be TRBD2 (6 bases). CDR1 and CDR2 (germline): SGDLS, YYNGEE. The CDR3 contains 16 residues. The germline V and J ends were trimmed by 0 bases and 2 bases, with 12 bases remaining between them. CDR3 amino acids: CASSVGTSRTYNEQFF. Written as DNA, the CDR3 is TGTGCCAGCAGCGTAGGTACTAGCCGAACCTACAATGAGCAGTTCTTC.

CDR3 sequence (DNA): TGTGCCAGCACGGTGGACGGAATTAATTCACCCCTCCACTTT. Protein: CASTVDGINSPLHF. The V gene is TRBV12-3 or TRBV12-4, the J gene TRBJ1-6; D gene unclear. This CDR3 is built from 14 residues. V was cut by 7 bases and J by 6 bases, with 13 bases left in between.

This clonotype was observed a few times. The gene calls are TRBV10-3 and TRBJ2-5; D unresolved. Trimming removed 3 bases at V and 5 bases at J, with 7 bases between. In germline, CDR1 is ENHRY, CDR2 SYGVKD. The CDR3 has 12 amino acids. The CDR3 loop reads CAISDFVETQYF. The DNA for the CDR3 is TGTGCCATCAGTGATTTTGTGGAGACCCAGTACTTC.

CDR3 DNA: TGTGCCAGCAGCCCTTCGGTCTCCACAGATACGCAGTATTTT. Its protein is CASSPSVSTDTQYF. This chain uses TRBV5-8 with TRBJ2-3; D remains ambiguous. Germline loops: CDR1 SGHTS, CDR2 YDEGEE. The CDR3 runs to 14 residues. Trimming removed 4 bases at V and 2 bases at J, with 11 bases between.

This clonotype showed up just a few times. The rearrangement joins TRBV4-1 to TRBJ1-6; a possible D gene is TRBD1 (5 bases). V lost 4 bases and J 8 bases, leaving 15 bases between the germline ends. The CDR3 consists of 15 residues. CDR1 is MGHRA and CDR2 is YSYEKL in the germline V gene. The CDR3: CASSPGGVRHSPLHF. Written as DNA, the CDR3 is TGCGCCAGCAGCCCCGGGGGGGTGAGGCATTCACCCCTCCACTTT.

This clonotype was seen a handful of times. The chain is built from TRBV6-1 and TRBJ2-7, with 9 bases that match TRBD1. Germline V gene data show CDR1 as MNHNS and CDR2 as SASEGT. This CDR3 has 14 residues. Losses at the gene ends were 10 bases for V and 0 bases for J; bases not matched to a gene: 7. This CDR3 is CATVDRGFSYEQYF. The CDR3 DNA reads as TGTGCCACGGTGGACAGGGGTTTCTCCTACGAGCAGTACTTC.

The chain joins TRBV9 to TRBJ2-3; D is tentatively TRBD1 or TRBD2 (6 bases each). Germline assignment: CDR1 SGDLS and CDR2 YYNGEE. The V gene lost 0 bases and the J gene lost 7 bases, with 15 bases spanning the gap. The CDR3 runs to 15 residues. The CDR3 DNA follows: TGTGCCAGCAGCGTAGGGGGGGCTACAGACCATACGCAGTATTTT. Its protein is CASSVGGATDHTQYF.

The V gene is TRBV20-1, the J gene TRBJ2-3; unclear D gene. V gave up 3 bases and J gave up 4 bases, with 8 bases separating them. Germline V gene data show CDR1 as DFQATT and CDR2 as SNEGSKA (reference sequence). This CDR3 is 12 amino acids long. Written as DNA, the CDR3 is TGCAGTGCTAGTGACTTTGCAGATACGCAGTATTTT. It yields the protein CSASDFADTQYF.

The V gene is TRBV12-3 or TRBV12-4, the J gene TRBJ1-4; no clear D gene. The CDR3 runs to 14 residues. V shed 3 bases and J shed 6 bases, with 11 bases lying between them. CDR3 residues: CASSFSESYEKLFF. The DNA for the CDR3 is TGTGCCAGCAGTTTCAGCGAGTCCTATGAAAAACTGTTTTTT.

This rearrangement joins TRBV25-1 to TRBJ2-5; the D gene is possibly TRBD2 (6 bases). The CDR3 is 16 amino acids. V lost 3 bases to trimming and J lost 5 bases, with 19 bases between them. Germline values: CDR1 MGHDK, CDR2 SYGVNS. CDR3 nucleotide sequence: TGTGCCAGCAGTGACCCCCCGGGACCCCTAGCGGAGACCCAGTACTTC. Protein sequence: CASSDPPGPLAETQYF. Complete variable domain (other parts from reference TRBV25-1 and TRBJ2-5): EADIYQTPRYLVIGTGKKITLECSQTMGHDKMYWYQQDPGMELHLIHYSYGVNSTEKGDLSSESTVSRIRTEHFPLTLESARPSHTSQYLCASSDPPGPLAETQYFGPGTRLLVL.

V usage is TRBV20-1 and J usage is TRBJ2-7, with D hard to call. V was pared by 2 bases and J by 5 bases, with 7 bases between. The CDR3 has 11 residues. CDR1 is DFQATT, CDR2 SNEGSKA, per germline (reference sequence). The CDR3 protein is CSARLIHEQYF. The CDR3 bases are TGCAGTGCTAGATTAATTCACGAGCAGTACTTC.

The genes are TRBV18 and TRBJ2-3, with 8 positions matching TRBD2. The CDR3 extends over 16 amino acids. Trimming took 2 bases from V and 0 from J; bases not matched to a gene: 4. Germline V lookup: CDR1 KGHSH, CDR2 LQKENI. The CDR3, as DNA: TGTGCCAGCTCACCAAGGGTAGCGGGGAGCACAGATACGCAGTATTTT. Encoded protein: CASSPRVAGSTDTQYF.

The chain has TRBV7-9 and TRBJ2-1; TRBD1 is a possible D gene (5 bases). This CDR3 is built from 15 residues. CDR1 and CDR2 (germline): SEHNR, FQNEAQ (reference sequence). The V end lost 5 bases, the J end lost 6 bases, and 17 bases lay between the germline ends. The CDR3 DNA is TGTGCCAGCAGCGGGTGGGGCAGAACCTCCAATGAGCAGTTCTTC. Amino acids: CASSGWGRTSNEQFF.

This chain joins TRBV19 and TRBJ1-1; D remains unclear. Germline-derived CDR1 and CDR2 are LNHDA and SQIVND (reference sequence). The CDR3 covers 13 residues. Trimming took 3 bases from V and 2 from J, leaving 7 bases between them. The CDR3 sequence is CASSMALNTEAFF. CDR3 coding DNA: TGTGCCAGTAGTATGGCACTCAACACTGAAGCTTTCTTT.

This chain joins TRBV11-2 and TRBJ1-4; 7 nucleotides agree with TRBD1. The CDR3 spans 14 residues. Germline values: CDR1 SGHAT, CDR2 FQNNGV. Trimming at V came to 5 bases and at J to 4 bases, leaving 4 bases not matched to a gene. The CDR3 region has the DNA TGTGCCAGCAGCCGACAGGGAGGTAATGAAAAACTGTTTTTT. Amino acid sequence: CASSRQGGNEKLFF.

The rearrangement uses TRBV20-1 and TRBJ2-7; maybe TRBD1 (6 bases). The germline gives CDR1 DFQATT, CDR2 SNEGSKA (reference sequence). This CDR3 region has 15 residues. With 1 base removed from V and 0 bases from J, the gap between germline ends came to 13 bases. CDR3 sequence reads: CSARARGRFSYEQYF. CDR3 DNA: TGCAGTGCTAGAGCCAGGGGCCGGTTCTCCTACGAGCAGTACTTC.

The genes are TRBV12-3 or TRBV12-4 and TRBJ2-6; D is perhaps TRBD2 (6 bases). This CDR3 has 16 amino acids. The V end lost 1 base, the J end lost 2 bases, and 9 bases lay between the germline ends. CDR3 region: CASSLDGSAGANVLTF. CDR3 coding DNA: TGTGCCAGCAGTTTAGACGGGAGCGCTGGGGCCAACGTCCTGACTTTC.

On this clonotype: At one of its ends the junction is not consistent with the germline gene, which may arise from a read error. The chain joins TRBV12-3 or TRBV12-4 to TRBJ1-1, with D maybe TRBD1 (5 bases). CDR3 length equals 14 residues. The CDR3 coding sequence is TGTGCCTGCAGTTCATGGGACGGTAACACTGAAGCTTTCTTT. It encodes CACSSWDGNTEAFF.

The rearrangement uses TRBV25-1 and TRBJ1-1; 8 bases are shared with TRBD1. Germline V gives CDR1 MGHDK, CDR2 SYGVNS. The CDR3 loop spans 15 amino acids. Losses at the gene ends were 2 bases for V and 5 bases for J; bases not matched to a gene: 7. CDR3 sequence (DNA): TGTGCCAGCAGTGAAAGGAGGACAGGGAGGACTGAAGCTTTCTTT. Translating it yields CASSERRTGRTEAFF.